This TCR beta chain was obtained from a study of human T cells and chemical hapten exposure. Study as a whole: Recorded diagnoses among the mostly female patients were alopecia areata, totalis or universalis.

Time point defined: pre-sensitization, week 0. Treatment denoted: therapeutic diphenylcyclopropenone sensitization with weekly scalp DPC. The study drew its donors from alopecia patients who were 18 to 70 years old and suitable for DPC. This clonotype was counted many times. MiXCR, applied by TCRdb to the RACE reads, yields one record per CDR3 protein. Seen here are under 400,000 distinct CDR3 sequences, around 5.5% observed once, and the top ten hold roughly 2.6%. This sequence originates from a woman between 45 and 65 years old with alopecia areata. Some clones in this sample may be carry-over from other donors' samples. The sample was whole blood, taken in connection with sensitization to the hapten diphenylcyclopropenone (DPC).

CDR3 DNA: TGTGCCAGCAGTTCATTGGGCGAGCAGTACTTC. Its protein product is CASSSLGEQYF. V is TRBV7-9 and J is TRBJ2-7, with D unresolved. Germline loops: CDR1 SEHNR, CDR2 FQNEAQ (reference sequence). V dropped 6 bases and J dropped 6 bases, with 9 bases sitting between them. The CDR3 sequence is 11 residues long.